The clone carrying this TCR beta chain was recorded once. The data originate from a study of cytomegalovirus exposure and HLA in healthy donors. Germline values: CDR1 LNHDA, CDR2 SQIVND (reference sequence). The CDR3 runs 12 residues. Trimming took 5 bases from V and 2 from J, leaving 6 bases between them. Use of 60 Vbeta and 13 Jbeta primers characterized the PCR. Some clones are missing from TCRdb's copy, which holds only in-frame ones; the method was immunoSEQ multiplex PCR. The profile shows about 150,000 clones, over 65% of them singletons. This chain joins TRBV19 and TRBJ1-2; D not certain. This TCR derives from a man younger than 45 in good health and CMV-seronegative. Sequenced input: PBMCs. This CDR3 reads CASSPRNYGYTF. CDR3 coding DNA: TGTGCCAGTAGTCCGCGGAACTATGGCTACACCTTC.